The sequence of this T cell receptor beta chain was determined in a study of blood T cells in healthy people across ages. A second PCR, run for about 7 to 11 cycles, used a sample-barcoded 5' primer plus a J-beta primer mix. TCRdb recomputed calls from the 5' RACE reads with MiXCR, one row per CDR3 protein. Among hundreds of thousands of distinct CDR3 sequences, roughly 21% were seen once, and the ten largest hold 3% to 4.5%. This clonotype has just a few counts. Germline CDR1 SGHVS, CDR2 FQNEAQ. The CDR3 sequence is 16 residues long. The specimen sequenced was blood. The chain couples TRBV7-8 to TRBJ2-5; 10 bases align to TRBD2. The last part of the DNA fits TRBJ2-7 better; the J call may be wrong. The TCR originated in a man between 70 and 80 years old in good health. For the CDR3, the DNA is TGTGCCAGCAGCTCAACTAGCGGGACCCTCTCCTACGAGCAGTACTTC. It encodes CASSSTSGTLSYEQYF.